One sample yielded the 25 T cell receptor beta chains listed below, sequenced in a study of read filtering for tumor transcriptome and immune sequencing. The library was built from approximately 400 ng RNA with molecular barcoded adaptors for alpha/delta and beta/gamma chains. One entry per CDR3 protein, called by TCRdb with MiXCR from the reads. The sample contains around 140,000 distinct CDR3 sequences, over 10% of which appear only once. The sample was a population of CD138-negative cells sorted from bone marrow. The origin of the receptors is a donor aged 40 or older with multiple myeloma.

At least ten counts were recorded for this clonotype. The chain carries TRBV30 and TRBJ1-2, with 8 bases fitting TRBD1. Per the germline V gene, CDR1 is GTSNPN and CDR2 is SVGIG (reference sequence). The CDR3 extends over 12 amino acids. The J segment lost 9 bases and the V segment lost 3 bases, leaving 6 bases of the junction unmatched. CDR3 DNA sequence: TGTGCCTGGAGCGGGACAGGTTATCGCTACACCTTC. It yields the protein CAWSGTGYRYTF.

This clonotype has ten or more counts. The chain uses TRBV5-1 and TRBJ2-7; D is ambiguous. Germline lookup yields CDR1 SGHRS and CDR2 YFSETQ. V dropped 0 bases and J dropped 0 bases, with 7 bases sitting between them. This CDR3 has 14 amino acids. The CDR3 region is CASSLDLVSYEQYF. The CDR3 DNA follows: TGCGCCAGCAGCTTGGACCTTGTCTCCTACGAGCAGTACTTC.

There are many counts of this clonotype. The V and J genes are TRBV7-2 and TRBJ1-1; no clear D gene. The CDR3 totals 13 residues. V was shortened by 1 base and J by 8 bases, with 11 bases between the two germline ends. Looked up from germline, CDR1 is SGHTA and CDR2 is FQGNSA. CDR3 nucleotides: TGTGCCAGCAGCTTAGTCCTCTTACTGGAAGCTTTCTTT. It is translated as CASSLVLLLEAFF.

A note on this clonotype: A much larger clonotype is one base distant, so this may be a read error. The CDR3 carries no conserved terminal phenylalanine or tryptophan, so it likely arises from a read error. The chain is built from TRBV7-2 and TRBJ1-1; the D gene is possibly TRBD1 (5 bases). The V end was cut by 2 bases, the J end by 4 bases, with 11 bases between. Germline V gene lookup returns CDR1 SGHTA and CDR2 FQGNSA. The CDR3 consists of 14 residues. Here the CDR3 reads CASSLWGGSTEAFL. The CDR3 coding sequence is TGTGCCAGCAGCTTATGGGGGGGGAGCACTGAAGCTTTCCTT.

This clonotype showed up many times. V usage is TRBV29-1 and J usage is TRBJ2-3, with no clear D. This CDR3 has 12 amino acids. V was trimmed by 8 bases and J by 4 bases, leaving 13 bases between them. Germline assignment: CDR1 SQVTM and CDR2 ANQGSEA. CDR3 nucleotides: TGCAGCATTGTCCTTCCCCCAGATACGCAGTATTTT. It yields the protein CSIVLPPDTQYF.

This clonotype was picked up many times. The chain has TRBV3-1 and TRBJ1-1; no definite D call. Trimming pared 1 base from V and 7 bases from J, leaving 7 bases between. Looked up from germline, CDR1 is LGHDT and CDR2 is YNNKEL (reference sequence). This CDR3 region has 12 residues. CDR3: CASSQVEDEAFF. Written as DNA, the CDR3 is TGTGCCAGCAGCCAAGTCGAGGATGAAGCTTTCTTT.

This clonotype was detected ten times or more. The genes are TRBV9 and TRBJ2-2; 12 nucleotides line up with TRBD2. The CDR3 has 18 amino acids. J lost 1 base, V lost 1 base, and 5 bases had no gene match. In germline, CDR1 is SGDLS, CDR2 YYNGEE. The CDR3 loop is CASSVTSGRQVNTGELFF. The CDR3 DNA is TGTGCCAGCAGCGTAACTAGCGGGAGGCAGGTGAACACCGGGGAGCTGTTTTTT.

This clonotype was picked up many times. The chain couples TRBV12-5 to TRBJ2-1, with 9 positions matching TRBD2. Per the germline V gene, CDR1 is LGHNT and CDR2 is FRNRAP. This CDR3 has 16 amino acids. After removal of 5 bases from V and 8 bases from J, the junction contained 13 bases not matched to a gene. This CDR3 is CASGPGRSGRFDEQFF. The CDR3 DNA reads as TGTGCTAGTGGTCCCGGGAGGAGCGGGAGGTTCGATGAGCAGTTCTTC.

This clonotype has ten or more counts. The chain links TRBV2 to TRBJ2-4, with D perhaps matching TRBD1 (5 bases). The CDR3 has 15 amino acids. V lost 1 base and J 6 bases, leaving 13 bases between the germline ends. Germline CDR1 and CDR2: SNHLY and FYNNEI. CDR3 in DNA: TGTGCCAGCAGTGAAGGGGGAATAAGGGGAAACATTCAGTACTTC. Residues: CASSEGGIRGNIQYF. Together with reference TRBV2 and TRBJ2-4, the CDR3 gives the full variable domain: EPEVTQTPSHQVTQMGQEVILRCVPISNHLYFYWYRQILGQKVEFLVSFYNNEISEKSEIFDDQFSVERPDGSNFTLKIRSTKLEDSAMYFCASSEGGIRGNIQYFGAGTRLSVL.

In this sample, this clonotype turned up many times. The DNA of the CDR3 is TGTGCCAGCAGCTCCTCGGACTCAAGCGAGCAGTACTTC. Translated: CASSSSDSSEQYF. The chain uses TRBV9 and TRBJ2-7; a weak D match, TRBD2 (5 bases). Germline CDR1 is SGDLS and CDR2 is YYNGEE. Trimming left V 4 bases short and J 6 bases short, with 14 bases between. CDR3 length equals 13 residues.

Points on this clonotype: A single base separates this from a much larger clone, so it may be a read error. The chain links TRBV7-9 to TRBJ2-3; 8 bases are shared with TRBD1. After removal of 2 bases from V and 8 bases from J, the junction contained 6 bases not matched to a gene. This CDR3 contains 14 residues. Germline assignment: CDR1 SEHNR and CDR2 FQNEAQ (reference sequence). CDR3 nucleotides: TGTGCCAGCAGCTTAAGCAGGGGGCAAGGTACGCAGTATTTT. Its translation is CASSLSRGQGTQYF.

This clonotype was recorded at least ten times. The chain uses TRBV29-1 and TRBJ1-1; TRBD1 matches 9 bases. Trimming took 4 bases from V and 1 from J; bases not matched to a gene: 10. The CDR3 spans 16 residues. CDR1 and CDR2 from the germline V gene are SQVTM and ANQGSEA. The CDR3: CSVANIRTGANTEAFF. The CDR3 DNA reads TGCAGCGTTGCCAATATCCGGACAGGGGCGAACACTGAAGCTTTCTTT. Full variable domain (missing parts from reference TRBV29-1 and TRBJ1-1): SAVISQKPSRDICQRGTSLTIQCQVDSQVTMMFWYRQQPGQSLTLIATANQGSEATYESGFVIDKFPISRPNLTFSTLTVSNMSPEDSSIYLCSVANIRTGANTEAFFGQGTRLTVV.

In this sample, this clonotype turned up many times. The rearrangement links TRBV9 to TRBJ1-2; D gene uncertain. Per the germline V gene, CDR1 is SGDLS and CDR2 is YYNGEE. V lost 4 bases to trimming and J lost 3 bases, with 19 bases between them. The CDR3 is 16 amino acids. The CDR3: CASSPRPREEYYGYTF. CDR3 nucleotide sequence: TGTGCCAGCAGCCCCCGACCGCGGGAAGAATACTATGGCTACACCTTC.

This clonotype was counted ten times or more. The chain recombines TRBV20-1 with TRBJ2-3; 10 bases map to TRBD2. This CDR3 is built from 15 residues. The J segment lost 7 bases and the V segment lost 3 bases, leaving 10 bases of the junction unmatched. The germline V gene encodes CDR1 DFQATT and CDR2 SNEGSKA (reference sequence). The CDR3 DNA sequence: TGCAGTGCTAGGGTGGGGACTAGCGCAACGAATACGCAGTATTTT. Its translation is CSARVGTSATNTQYF.

This clonotype occurred many times. The chain joins TRBV24-1 to TRBJ2-1; no firm D call. The V end lost 2 bases, the J end lost 7 bases, and 8 bases lay between the germline ends. The CDR3 has 13 amino acids. Germline CDR1 and CDR2: KGHDR and SFDVKD. The CDR3 protein is CATSDWLVNEQFF. DNA for the CDR3: TGTGCCACCAGTGATTGGCTAGTAAATGAGCAGTTCTTC.

Remarks on this clonotype: This sequence may be a read error, since a much larger clone differs from it by one base. The chain has TRBV2 and TRBJ2-3; TRBD2 matches at 9 bases. The CDR3 is made up of 13 amino acids. CDR1 SNHLY and CDR2 FYNNEI come from the germline V gene. V was pared by 8 bases and J by 8 bases, with 8 bases of the junction left unmatched. CDR3 sequence: CASGGLAGGTQYF. The CDR3 bases are TGTGCCAGCGGGGGACTAGCAGGCGGTACGCAGTATTTT.

This clonotype was counted between two and nine times. One base away lies a much larger clone, so this may be a sequencing read error. The CDR3 is CSARYRDRAGYKEQFF. In DNA form, the CDR3 reads TGCAGTGCTAGGTACCGGGACAGGGCTGGGTACAAGGAGCAGTTCTTC. V usage is TRBV20-1 and J usage is TRBJ2-1, with 9 bases fitting TRBD1. CDR1 DFQATT and CDR2 SNEGSKA come from the germline V gene (reference sequence). This CDR3 has 16 amino acids.

There are many counts of this clonotype. The rearrangement links TRBV7-9 to TRBJ2-2; D is undetermined. Germline values: CDR1 SEHNR, CDR2 FQNEAQ (reference sequence). V lost 0 bases and J 0 bases, leaving 20 bases between the germline ends. The CDR3 is 20 residues long. Here the CDR3 reads CASSLAGFGVSASNTGELFF. CDR3 in DNA: TGTGCCAGCAGCTTAGCAGGGTTCGGAGTTTCTGCCTCGAACACCGGGGAGCTGTTTTTT.

Concerning this clonotype itself: This is likely an artifact of a read error, given a far larger clone one base away. The CDR3 carries no conserved terminal phenylalanine or tryptophan, so it likely arises from a read error. The chain is built from TRBV6-6 and TRBJ2-1; a possible D gene is TRBD2 (6 bases). The V end lost 6 bases, the J end lost 1 base, and 10 bases lay between the germline ends. CDR3 length equals 14 residues. CDR1 and CDR2 (germline): MNHNY, SVGAGI (reference sequence). CDR3 coding DNA: TGTGCCAGCAGGGTCGGGACTTCCTACAATGAGCAGTTCCTC. This codes for CASRVGTSYNEQFL.

This clonotype was observed a few times. V gene TRBV4-3 combines with J gene TRBJ2-1; 7 bases line up with TRBD2. This CDR3 is 14 amino acids long. V lost 0 bases and J lost 9; bases outside the gene matches: 5. Germline V gives CDR1 LGHNA, CDR2 YSLEER. CDR3 loop: CASSQELAVGEQFF. In DNA form, the CDR3 reads TGCGCCAGCAGCCAAGAGCTAGCGGTGGGTGAGCAGTTCTTC.

This clonotype appeared many times. The J gene is TRBJ2-7, the V gene TRBV6-2 or TRBV6-3, with a weak D call TRBD2 (5 bases). Germline V gives CDR1 MNHEY, CDR2 SVGEGT. Trimming took off 0 bases at V and 5 bases at J, with 14 bases between the two ends. This CDR3 is built from 15 residues. CDR3 nucleotides: TGTGCCAGCAGTTACTCGCCTAGCTCCCGGGACGAGCAGTACTTC. Translating it yields CASSYSPSSRDEQYF.

A word on this clonotype: It may be a read error: a sequence one base away is much more abundant. This rearrangement joins TRBV6-2 or TRBV6-3 to TRBJ2-6; D is tentatively TRBD1 or TRBD2 (6 bases each). Germline V gene sequence: CDR1 MNHEY, CDR2 SVGEGT. Between the trimmed V and J ends, which lost 6 bases and 0 bases, there was a span of 21 bases. The CDR3 is 19 residues long. CDR3 residues: CASRTSSGARVSGANVLTF. The CDR3 DNA follows: TGTGCCAGCAGGACCAGTTCGGGGGCTAGGGTCTCTGGGGCCAACGTCCTGACTTTC.

This clonotype has a count of ten or more. The rearrangement links TRBV6-2 or TRBV6-3 to TRBJ2-5; TRBD2 might be the D (6 bases). The CDR3 runs to 13 residues. CDR1 is MNHEY and CDR2 is SVGEGT in the germline V gene. Trimming removed 8 bases at V and 3 bases at J, with 13 bases between. This CDR3 reads CASARSGEETQYF. The CDR3 DNA reads as TGTGCCAGCGCGCGGTCGGGAGAAGAGACCCAGTACTTC.

Points on this clonotype: At one of its ends the junction is not consistent with the germline gene, which may arise from a read error. V is TRBV4-1 and J is TRBJ1-5; a weak D match, TRBD1 (6 bases). CDR1 is MGHRA, CDR2 YSYEKL, per germline. The CDR3 has 17 amino acids. In DNA form, the CDR3 reads TGCGCCAGGAGCCAAGGTGGGGGGGGGGGCAACGGTCAGCCCCAGCATTTT. As protein: CARSQGGGGGNGQPQHF.

The table lists this clonotype with a few counts. This may be a read error: a much more frequent sequence differs by one nucleotide. The chain couples TRBV4-3 to TRBJ2-2; a weak D match, TRBD2 (5 bases). This CDR3 is built from 14 residues. From germline, CDR1 is LGHNA and CDR2 YSLEER. In DNA form, the CDR3 reads TGCGCCAGCAGCCCGGGCCCCGTAGTCGGGGAGCCGTTTTTT. Encoded protein: CASSPGPVVGEPFF.